This T cell receptor (beta chain) was documented in a study of cytomegalovirus exposure and HLA in healthy donors. Study results and limitations: There were a few CMV-associated chains whose specificity for CMV antigens was confirmed in vitro.

Regarding this clone: Its target is unknown.

The germline CDR1 and CDR2 sequences are GTSNPN and SVGIG (reference sequence). The CDR3 has 15 amino acids. Trimming cost V 0 bases and J 2 bases; bases outside gene matches: 6. TCRdb's table, derived via immunoSEQ multiplex PCR, lists solely in-frame clones and lacks some. The sample shows 100,000 to 150,000 clones, roughly nine tenths of them seen only once. This chain connects TRBV30 to TRBJ2-7; 8 bases fit TRBD1. Material for sequencing was PBMCs. The source is a young woman in good health and CMV-seronegative. CDR3 residues: CAWSVSGGRTYEQYV. CDR3 DNA: TGTGCCTGGAGTGTATCAGGGGGCCGAACCTACGAGCAGTACGTC.